This T cell receptor (beta chain) was observed in a study of cytomegalovirus exposure and HLA in healthy donors. Findings and limits, study-wide: In a later analysis, TCR beta V- and J-gene trimming showed a link to a missense DCLRE1C variant.

CDR3 size: 13 residues. CDR1 is LNHDA, CDR2 SQIVND, per germline (reference sequence). The V and J ends lost 7 bases and 2 bases, in that order; junction bases with no gene match: 5. With 60 Vbeta and 13 Jbeta primers, the PCR was carried out. Assay used: immunoSEQ multiplex PCR; TCRdb lists only in-frame clones, some missing. The sample holds more than 80,000 clones; approximately 82% are singletons and the top ten take roughly 2.5%. A word on this clone: Its antigen is not known.

The sample was PBMCs. The receptor was derived from a man aged 35 to 55 in good health and CMV-seronegative. The chain is built from TRBV19 and TRBJ2-7; 7 bases line up with TRBD1. The CDR3 spells CASKKTGTYEQYF. The DNA for the CDR3 is TGTGCCAGTAAAAAGACAGGGACCTACGAGCAGTACTTC.